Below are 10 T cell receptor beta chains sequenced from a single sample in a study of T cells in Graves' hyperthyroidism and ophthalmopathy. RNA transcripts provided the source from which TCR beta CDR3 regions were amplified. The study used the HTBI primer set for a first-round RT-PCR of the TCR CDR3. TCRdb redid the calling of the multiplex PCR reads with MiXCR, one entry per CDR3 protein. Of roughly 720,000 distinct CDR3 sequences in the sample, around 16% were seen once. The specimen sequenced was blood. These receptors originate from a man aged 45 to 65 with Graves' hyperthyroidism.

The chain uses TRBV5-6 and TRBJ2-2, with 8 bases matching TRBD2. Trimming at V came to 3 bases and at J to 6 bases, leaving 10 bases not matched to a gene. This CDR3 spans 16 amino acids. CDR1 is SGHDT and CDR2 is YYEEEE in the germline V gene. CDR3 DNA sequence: TGTGCCAGCAGCTGGATGTTTCGCGGGAGGCCCGGGGAGCTGTTTTTT. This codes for CASSWMFRGRPGELFF.

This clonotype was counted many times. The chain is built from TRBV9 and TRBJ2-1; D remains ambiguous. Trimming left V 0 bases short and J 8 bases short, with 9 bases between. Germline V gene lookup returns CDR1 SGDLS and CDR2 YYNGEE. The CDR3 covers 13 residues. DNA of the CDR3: TGTGCCAGCAGCGTAGGAGGCCGGGATGAGCAGTTCTTC. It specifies CASSVGGRDEQFF.

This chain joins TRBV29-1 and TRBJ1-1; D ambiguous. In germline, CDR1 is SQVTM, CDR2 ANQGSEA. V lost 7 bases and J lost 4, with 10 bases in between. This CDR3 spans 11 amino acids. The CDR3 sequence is CSAEGITEAFF. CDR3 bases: TGCAGCGCCGAGGGTATCACTGAAGCTTTCTTT.

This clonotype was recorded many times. CDR3 sequence: CASSSMEGGEQFF. DNA for the CDR3: TGTGCCAGCTCATCTATGGAGGGGGGTGAGCAGTTCTTC. The chain uses TRBV18 and TRBJ2-1, with D perhaps TRBD1 or TRBD2 (6 bases each). Germline V gene lookup returns CDR1 KGHSH and CDR2 LQKENI. Trimming took off 5 bases at V and 9 bases at J, with 14 bases between the two ends. This CDR3 has 13 residues.

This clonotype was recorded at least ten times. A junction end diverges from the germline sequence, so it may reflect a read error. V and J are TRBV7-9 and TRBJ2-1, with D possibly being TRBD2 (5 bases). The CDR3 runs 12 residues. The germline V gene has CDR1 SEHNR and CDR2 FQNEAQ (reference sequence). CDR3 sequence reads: CASSLAYTEQFF. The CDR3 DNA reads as TGTGCCAGCAGCCTAGCTTACACCGAGCAGTTCTTC. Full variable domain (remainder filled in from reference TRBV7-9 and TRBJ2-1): DTGVSQNPRHKITKRGQNVTFRCDPISEHNRLYWYRQTLGQGPEFLTYFQNEAQLEKSRLLSDRFSAERPKGSFSTLEIQRTEQGDSAMYLCASSLAYTEQFFGPGTRLTVL.

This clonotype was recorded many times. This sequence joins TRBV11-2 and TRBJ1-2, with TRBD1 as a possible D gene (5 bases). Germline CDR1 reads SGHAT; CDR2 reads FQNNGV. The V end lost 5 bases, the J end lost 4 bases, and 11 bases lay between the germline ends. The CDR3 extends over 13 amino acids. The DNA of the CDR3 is TGTGCCAGCAGCCCACAGGAACTCTATGGCTACACCTTC. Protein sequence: CASSPQELYGYTF.

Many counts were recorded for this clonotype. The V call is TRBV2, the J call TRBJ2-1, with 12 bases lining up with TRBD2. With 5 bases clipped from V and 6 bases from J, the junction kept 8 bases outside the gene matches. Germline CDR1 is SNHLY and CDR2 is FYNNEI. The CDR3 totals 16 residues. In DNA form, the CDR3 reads TGTGCCAGCAGTCCCTCGACTAGCGGGGGACCCAATGAGCAGTTCTTC. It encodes CASSPSTSGGPNEQFF.

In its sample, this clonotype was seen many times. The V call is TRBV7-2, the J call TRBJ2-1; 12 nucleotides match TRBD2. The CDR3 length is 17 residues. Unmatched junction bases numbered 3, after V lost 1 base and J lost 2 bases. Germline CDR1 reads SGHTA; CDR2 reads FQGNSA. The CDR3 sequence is CASSLDSSGGAYNEQFF. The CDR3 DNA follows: TGTGCCAGCAGCTTAGACTCTAGCGGGGGGGCCTACAATGAGCAGTTCTTC.

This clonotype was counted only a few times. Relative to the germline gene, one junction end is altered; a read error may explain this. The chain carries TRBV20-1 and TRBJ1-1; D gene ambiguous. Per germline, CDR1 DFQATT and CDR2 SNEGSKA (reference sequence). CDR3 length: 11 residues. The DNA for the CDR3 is TGCAGTGCCGGAGGGAACACTGAGGCTTTCTTT. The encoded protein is CSAGGNTEAFF.

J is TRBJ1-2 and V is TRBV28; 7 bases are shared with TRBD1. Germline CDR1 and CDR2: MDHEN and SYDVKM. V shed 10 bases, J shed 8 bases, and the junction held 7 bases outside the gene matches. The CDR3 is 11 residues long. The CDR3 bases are TGTGCCACTACAGGGGAGGAAGGCTACACCTTC. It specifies CATTGEEGYTF.